The next 8 T cell receptor beta chains were all read from a single sample in a study of blood T cell repertoires in COVID-19. Here immunoSEQ multiplex PCR was the method, and the copy in TCRdb shows in-frame clones only, minus some. The data show fewer than 300,000 clones, over 75% seen once. The sequenced sample was peripheral blood. These receptors came from a woman aged 25-40 years with acute or convalescent COVID-19.

V gene TRBV6-2 or TRBV6-3 combines with J gene TRBJ2-7; no clear D. Trimming removed 6 bases from V and 6 bases from J, with 12 bases in between. This CDR3 spans 12 amino acids. CDR1 MNHEY and CDR2 SVGEGT come from the germline V gene. This chain's CDR3 is CASSRDWFEQYF. CDR3 coding DNA: TGTGCCAGCAGCCGCGACTGGTTCGAGCAGTACTTC.

The chain is built from TRBV6-5 and TRBJ2-1; 11 positions match TRBD1. From germline, CDR1 is MNHEY and CDR2 SVGAGI. The CDR3 extends over 14 amino acids. The V and J ends lost 6 bases and 9 bases, in that order; junction bases with no gene match: 7. CDR3 amino acids: CASRGTGGVSEQFF. Here the CDR3 DNA reads TGTGCCAGCAGGGGGACAGGGGGGGTCTCTGAGCAGTTCTTC.

The chain has TRBV20-1 and TRBJ1-2; D remains unclear. The ends were cut back, 3 bases at V and 5 bases at J, with 10 bases in the middle. The CDR3 totals 12 residues. Germline V gene lookup returns CDR1 DFQATT and CDR2 SNEGSKA (reference sequence). For the CDR3, the DNA is TGCAGTGCTAGTCCAGAAATATATGGCTACACCTTC. Protein product: CSASPEIYGYTF.

V gene TRBV7-6 combines with J gene TRBJ2-3; D is possibly TRBD2 (6 bases). This CDR3 is 13 amino acids long. V was cut by 5 bases and J by 4 bases, with 10 bases left in between. Germline CDR1 reads SGHVS; CDR2 reads FNYEAQ. The CDR3 region has the DNA TGTGCCAGCAGCAGCCGCGGGGCAGATACGCAGTATTTT. The encoded protein is CASSSRGADTQYF. Variable domain in full (rest from reference TRBV7-6 and TRBJ2-3): GAGVSQSPRYKVTKRGQDVALRCDPISGHVSLYWYRQALGQGPEFLTYFNYEAQQDKSGLPNDRFSAERPEGSISTLTIQRTEQRDSAMYRCASSSRGADTQYFGPGTRLTVL.

The V call is TRBV30, the J call TRBJ1-1; D is perhaps TRBD1 (6 bases). Germline values: CDR1 GTSNPN, CDR2 SVGIG (reference sequence). Trimming removed 2 bases from V and 6 bases from J, with 13 bases in between. The CDR3 runs 13 residues. The CDR3: CAWSPSEGAEAFF. CDR3 sequence (DNA): TGTGCCTGGAGTCCAAGCGAGGGGGCTGAAGCTTTCTTT. The whole variable domain, remainder taken from reference TRBV30 and TRBJ1-1, is SQTIHQWPATLVQPVGSPLSLECTVEGTSNPNLYWYRQAAGRGLQLLFYSVGIGQISSEVPQNLSASRPQDRQFILSSKKLLLSDSGFYLCAWSPSEGAEAFFGQGTRLTVV.

The genes are TRBV10-1 and TRBJ1-6, with D possibly being TRBD1 (5 bases). The CDR3 extends over 13 amino acids. Per the germline V gene, CDR1 is WNHNN and CDR2 is SYGVQD (reference sequence). V was shortened by 6 bases and J by 7 bases, with 10 bases between the two germline ends. The CDR3 DNA is TGCGCCAGCAGCAGGGAGGCAAATTCACCCCTCCACTTT. Amino acids: CASSREANSPLHF.

The rearrangement uses TRBV4-1 and TRBJ1-2; unclear D gene. This CDR3 is built from 14 residues. Deletions cut 2 bases from V and 4 bases from J, with 11 bases between. The germline V gene encodes CDR1 MGHRA and CDR2 YSYEKL. Here the CDR3 reads CASSQWVQIYGYTF. CDR3 in DNA: TGCGCCAGCAGCCAATGGGTACAGATCTATGGCTACACCTTC.

The chain combines TRBV9 with TRBJ2-1, with 10 bases matching TRBD2. The CDR3 extends over 15 amino acids. Trimming took 0 bases from V and 8 from J; bases not matched to a gene: 5. Germline loops: CDR1 SGDLS, CDR2 YYNGEE. The CDR3 DNA sequence: TGTGCCAGCAGCGTAGTAGCGGGAGGTAGGGATGAGCAGTTCTTC. Its protein is CASSVVAGGRDEQFF.